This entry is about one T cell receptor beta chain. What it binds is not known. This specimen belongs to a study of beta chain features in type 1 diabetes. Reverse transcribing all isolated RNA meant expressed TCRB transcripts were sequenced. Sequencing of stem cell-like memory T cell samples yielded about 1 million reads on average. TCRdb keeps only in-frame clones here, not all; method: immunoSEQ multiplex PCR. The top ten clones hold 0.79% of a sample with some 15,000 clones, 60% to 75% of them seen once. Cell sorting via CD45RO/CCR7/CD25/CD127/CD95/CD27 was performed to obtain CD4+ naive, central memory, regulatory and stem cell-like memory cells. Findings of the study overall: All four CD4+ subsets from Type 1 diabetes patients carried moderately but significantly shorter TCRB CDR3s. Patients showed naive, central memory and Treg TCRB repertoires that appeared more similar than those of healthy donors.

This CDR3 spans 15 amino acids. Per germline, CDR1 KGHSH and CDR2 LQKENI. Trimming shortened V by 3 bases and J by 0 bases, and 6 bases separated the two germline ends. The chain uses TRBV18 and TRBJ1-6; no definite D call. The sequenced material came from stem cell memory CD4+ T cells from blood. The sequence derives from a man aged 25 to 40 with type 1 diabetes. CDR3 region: CASSPAFSYNSPLHF. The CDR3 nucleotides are TGTGCCAGCTCACCGGCCTTCTCCTATAATTCACCCCTCCACTTT. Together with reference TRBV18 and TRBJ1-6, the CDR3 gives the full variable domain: NAGVMQNPRHLVRRRGQEARLRCSPMKGHSHVYWYRQLPEEGLKFMVYLQKENIIDESGMPKERFSAEFPKEGPSILRIQQVVRGDSAAYFCASSPAFSYNSPLHFGNGTRLTVT.